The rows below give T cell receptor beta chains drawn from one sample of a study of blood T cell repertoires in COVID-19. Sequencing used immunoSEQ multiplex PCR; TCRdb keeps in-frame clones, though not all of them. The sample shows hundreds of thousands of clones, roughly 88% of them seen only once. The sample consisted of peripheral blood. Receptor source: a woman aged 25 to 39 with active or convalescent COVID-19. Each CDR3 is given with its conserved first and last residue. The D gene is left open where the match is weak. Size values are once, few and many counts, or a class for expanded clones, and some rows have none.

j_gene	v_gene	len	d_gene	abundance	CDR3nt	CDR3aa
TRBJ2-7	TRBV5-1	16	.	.	TGCGCCAGCAGCTTGGAGTCGCTTGCGGGCAGCCCCCAGCAGTACTTC	CASSLESLAGSPQQYF
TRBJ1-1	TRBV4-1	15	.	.	TGCGCCAGCAGCCAATCCCCCGCGGAGGACACTGAAGCTTTCTTT	CASSQSPAEDTEAFF
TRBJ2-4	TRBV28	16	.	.	TGTGCCAGCAGTTTACTCCTAACGCTAGCCAAAAACATTCAGTACTTC	CASSLLLTLAKNIQYF
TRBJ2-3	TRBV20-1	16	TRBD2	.	TGCAGTGCTAGTGGCGGGACTAGCGGGGGAACAGATACGCAGTATTTT	CSASGGTSGGTDTQYF
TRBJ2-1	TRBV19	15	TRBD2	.	TGTGCCAGTAGTATCCTAGCGGGAGCTGGGAATGAGCAGTTCTTC	CASSILAGAGNEQFF
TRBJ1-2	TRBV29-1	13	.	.	TGCAGCGTCGACCTACCAGGGCACTATGGCTACACCTTC	CSVDLPGHYGYTF
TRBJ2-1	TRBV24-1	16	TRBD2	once	TGTGCCACCAGTGCTACCGGGACTAGCGGGGGGAATGAGCAGTTCTTC	CATSATGTSGGNEQFF
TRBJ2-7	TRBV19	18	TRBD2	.	TGTGCCAGTAGTATATCGGTCGGAGCGGGAGGGAAAACCTACGAGCAGTACTTC	CASSISVGAGGKTYEQYF
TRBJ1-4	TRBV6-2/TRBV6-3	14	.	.	TGTGCCAGCAGCAAGACAGGCCTGGGGGAAAAACTGTTTTTT	CASSKTGLGEKLFF
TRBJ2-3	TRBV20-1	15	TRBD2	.	TGCAGTGCTAGTAAGGCTAGCGGGTGGACAGATACGCAGTATTTT	CSASKASGWTDTQYF
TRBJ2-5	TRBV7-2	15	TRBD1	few	TGTGCCAGCAGTTTTAGGACAGGGCACCAAGAGACCCAGTACTTC	CASSFRTGHQETQYF
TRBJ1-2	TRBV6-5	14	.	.	TGTGCCAGCAGCCCCACGGGCCAGGGATATGGCTACACCTTC	CASSPTGQGYGYTF
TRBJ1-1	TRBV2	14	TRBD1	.	TGTGCCAGCAGTGATCCAGGGGGCATCACTGAAGCTTTCTTT	CASSDPGGITEAFF
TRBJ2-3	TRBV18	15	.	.	TGTGCCAGCTCACCAGGGGCCTCTGAACCCGATACGCAGTATTTT	CASSPGASEPDTQYF
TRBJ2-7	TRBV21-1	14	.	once	TGTGCCAGCAGCAGGACGGGACGAAGCGGGGAGCAGTACTTC	CASSRTGRSGEQYF
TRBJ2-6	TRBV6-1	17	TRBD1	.	TGTGCCAGCAGTGCGGGACAGCTCCGCTCTGGGGCCAACGTCCTGACTTTC	CASSAGQLRSGANVLTF
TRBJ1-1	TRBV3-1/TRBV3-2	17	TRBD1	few	TGTGCCAGCAGCCCAGTCCCGGGACAGGGGGCGGGCCCTGAAGCTTTCTTT	CASSPVPGQGAGPEAFF
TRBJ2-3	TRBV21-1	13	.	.	TGTGCCAGCAGCAAATCTTACTACTCGATGCAGTATTTT	CASSKSYYSMQYF
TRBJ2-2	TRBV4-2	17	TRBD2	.	TGTGCCAGCAGCCAAGAGGTAGCGGGGGGGAACACCGGGGAGCTGTTTTTT	CASSQEVAGGNTGELFF
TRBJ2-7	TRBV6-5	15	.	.	TGTGCCAGCAGCCTTAGTCTGGGGGGAACCTACGAGCAGTACTTC	CASSLSLGGTYEQYF
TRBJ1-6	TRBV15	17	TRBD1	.	TGTGCCACCAGCAGAGATCCAACAGGGGCCCTTTTGTCACCCCTCCACTTT	CATSRDPTGALLSPLHF
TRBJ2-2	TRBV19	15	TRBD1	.	TGTGCCAGTAGCCGGACAGGGGTAGACACCGGGGAGCTGTTTTTT	CASSRTGVDTGELFF
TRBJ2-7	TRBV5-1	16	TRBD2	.	TGCGCCAGCAGCGAATTGACTCGGGAGGACTCCTACGAGCAGTACTTC	CASSELTREDSYEQYF
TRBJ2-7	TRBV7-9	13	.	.	TGTGCCGGCCGACAGGAATCCTCCTACGAGCAGTACTTC	CAGRQESSYEQYF
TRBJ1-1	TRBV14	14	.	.	TGTGCCAGCAGCCAAGAGGGCCAGAACACTGAAGCTTTCTTT	CASSQEGQNTEAFF
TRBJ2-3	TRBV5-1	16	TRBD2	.	TGCGCCAGCAGCTCTAAGCGGGAGGAAGCCACAGATACGCAGTATTTT	CASSSKREEATDTQYF
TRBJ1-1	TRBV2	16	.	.	TGTGCCAGCAGTGGGCTATTCGGGGGCGGGAGCACTGAAGCTTTCTTT	CASSGLFGGGSTEAFF
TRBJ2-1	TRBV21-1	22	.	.	TGTGCCAGCAGCAAAGTCCGGATGACTAGCGGGAGGGCCACCAGCTCCTACAATGAGCAGTTCTTC	CASSKVRMTSGRATSSYNEQFF
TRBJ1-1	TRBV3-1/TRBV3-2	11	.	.	TGTGCCAGCAGTCTACGGTTTGAAGCTTTCTTT	CASSLRFEAFF
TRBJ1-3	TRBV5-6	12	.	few	TGTGCCAGCAGCTTGGCCAGGGACACCATATATTTT	CASSLARDTIYF
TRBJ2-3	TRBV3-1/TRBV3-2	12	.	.	TGTGCCAGCAGCCTTGGGCAGGGAACGCAGTATTTT	CASSLGQGTQYF
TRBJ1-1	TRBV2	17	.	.	TGTGCCAGCAGGCGACGGGCCTCCGGACAACAGAACACTGAAGCTTTCTTT	CASRRRASGQQNTEAFF
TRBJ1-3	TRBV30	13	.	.	TGTGCCTGGGCGGAGGGAACTGGAAACACCATATATTTT	CAWAEGTGNTIYF
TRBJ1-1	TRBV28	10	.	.	TGTGCCACGGGGGACACTGAAGCTTTCTTT	CATGDTEAFF
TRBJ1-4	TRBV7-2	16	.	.	TGTGCCAGCAGCTGGACCCGGACAGATTATAATGAAAAACTGTTTTTT	CASSWTRTDYNEKLFF
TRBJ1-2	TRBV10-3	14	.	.	TGTGCCATCAGTCGCGGGGGGGCGGACTATGGCTACACCTTC	CAISRGGADYGYTF
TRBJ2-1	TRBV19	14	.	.	TGTGCCAGTAGAACCGGGACTCCCTACAATGAGCAGTTCTTC	CASRTGTPYNEQFF
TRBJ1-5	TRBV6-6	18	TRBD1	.	TGTGCCAGCAGTCAGGGACAGGGCAGTTCGTATAGCAATCAGCCCCAGCATTTT	CASSQGQGSSYSNQPQHF
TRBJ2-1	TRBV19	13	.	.	TGTGCCAGTGTAGGGGCGATTTACAATGAGCAGTTCTTC	CASVGAIYNEQFF
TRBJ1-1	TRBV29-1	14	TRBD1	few	TGCAGCGTTGAACGCCAGGGGGGGAACACTGAAGCTTTCTTT	CSVERQGGNTEAFF